One sample yielded the 16 T cell receptor beta chains listed below, sequenced in a study of CD8 T cells in ankylosing spondylitis. Findings and limits, study-wide: Ankylosing spondylitis blood seemed to carry a telltale TCR beta motif made of under ten highly homologous variants.

MiXCR, applied by TCRdb to the 5' RACE reads, yields one record per CDR3 protein. The repertoire consists of about 510,000 distinct CDR3 sequences, with about 5.4% occurring once and the leading ten covering around 3.5%. For these TCRs, the target antigens are not known. Sequenced sample: blood, either unsorted or a sorted T cell fraction (not recorded which). The source of these receptors is a male donor with ankylosing spondylitis.

The sample holds a few counts of this clonotype. This chain connects TRBV5-1 to TRBJ2-1; D is unresolved. This CDR3 is 16 amino acids long. Germline values: CDR1 SGHRS, CDR2 YFSETQ. V dropped 0 bases and J dropped 10 bases, with 20 bases sitting between them. This chain's CDR3 is CASSLAPGLSPTEQFF. In nucleotides, the CDR3 is TGCGCCAGCAGCTTGGCCCCGGGTCTATCCCCTACCGAGCAGTTCTTC.

This clonotype was seen at least ten times. This chain joins TRBV2 and TRBJ2-5; 8 bases agree with TRBD1. Germline-derived CDR1 and CDR2 are SNHLY and FYNNEI. The trim removed 5 bases at V and 4 bases at J, leaving 6 bases unmatched. This CDR3 has 14 residues. CDR3 nucleotides: TGTGCCAGCAGTCGGGACAGGACTCGAGAGACCCAGTACTTC. Protein product: CASSRDRTRETQYF.

This sequence joins TRBV2 and TRBJ1-2; the match to TRBD1 covers 7 bases. Trimming cost V 5 bases and J 4 bases; bases outside gene matches: 10. Germline V CDR1 and CDR2: SNHLY, FYNNEI. The CDR3 length is 15 residues. The CDR3 protein is CASSPTGDGGYGYTF. In DNA form, the CDR3 reads TGTGCCAGCAGTCCTACAGGGGATGGTGGCTATGGCTACACCTTC.

This chain joins TRBV5-5 and TRBJ2-7; D is perhaps TRBD1 (6 bases). The V end lost 4 bases, the J end lost 11 bases, and 25 bases lay between the germline ends. CDR1 and CDR2 from the germline V gene are SGHKS and YYEKEE (reference sequence). CDR3 length: 15 residues. DNA of the CDR3: TGTGCCAGCAGCCTACCCCAGGGACAAAGTACGAGGGAGTACTTC. As protein: CASSLPQGQSTREYF.

This sequence joins TRBV12-5 and TRBJ2-3, with TRBD2 matching over 7 bases. This CDR3 comprises 17 residues. The ends lost 6 bases at V and 8 bases at J; junction bases unmatched: 20. Per the germline V gene, CDR1 is LGHNT and CDR2 is FRNRAP. The CDR3 DNA reads TGTGCTAGTGGCCTGGACGGCCACGGACTAGTGGGGGGTACGCAGTATTTT. Encoded protein: CASGLDGHGLVGGTQYF.

This clonotype was seen ten or more times. CDR3 sequence reads: CASRLTGFSGNTIYF. CDR3 bases: TGTGCCAGCAGGCTGACAGGCTTCTCTGGAAACACCATATATTTT. The chain carries TRBV7-9 and TRBJ1-3, with D possibly TRBD1 on 6 matching bases. Germline assignment: CDR1 SEHNR and CDR2 FQNEAQ (reference sequence). CDR3 size: 15 residues. V lost 6 bases, J lost 0 bases, and 12 bases lay in between.

This clonotype was recorded many times. This chain uses TRBV18 with TRBJ2-5, with no clear D. The CDR3 consists of 11 residues. V was cut by 1 base and J by 3 bases, with 0 bases left in between. Looked up from germline, CDR1 is KGHSH and CDR2 is LQKENI. In nucleotides, the CDR3 is TGTGCCAGCTCACCACAAGAGACCCAGTACTTC. Its protein is CASSPQETQYF.

This clonotype has a count of ten or more. The CDR3 loop is CASSRTENYGYTF. The CDR3 nucleotides are TGCGCCAGCAGCCGGACAGAGAACTATGGCTACACCTTC. J is TRBJ1-2 and V is TRBV4-3; TRBD1 might be the D (6 bases). Trimming removed 4 bases from V and 2 bases from J, with 8 bases in between. This CDR3 spans 13 amino acids. Germline-derived CDR1 and CDR2 are LGHNA and YSLEER.

This clonotype appeared many times. V gene TRBV20-1 combines with J gene TRBJ1-2; D is ambiguous. Trimming took 3 bases from V and 7 from J, leaving 15 bases between them. This CDR3 is built from 13 residues. The germline V gene encodes CDR1 DFQATT and CDR2 SNEGSKA (reference sequence). The CDR3 sequence is CSARSRRGGGYTF. In DNA, the CDR3 is TGCAGTGCTAGGTCAAGGCGGGGAGGTGGCTACACCTTC.

Only a few counts were recorded for this clonotype. The chain joins TRBV7-9 to TRBJ2-5; 10 bases align to TRBD1. Germline lookup yields CDR1 SEHNR and CDR2 FQNEAQ (reference sequence). V gave up 4 bases and J gave up 7 bases; unmatched junction bases: 9. This CDR3 region has 15 residues. The chain's CDR3 is CASSSPGQGRVTQYF. The CDR3 DNA reads as TGTGCCAGCAGCTCTCCGGGACAGGGGAGGGTGACCCAGTACTTC.

This clonotype was recorded a few times. The V and J genes are TRBV27 and TRBJ2-3; D not resolved. CDR3 size: 15 residues. The germline V and J ends were trimmed by 6 bases and 3 bases, with 16 bases remaining between them. Per germline, CDR1 MNHEY and CDR2 SMNVEV (reference sequence). This CDR3 reads CASSTFGTATDTQYF. As DNA, the CDR3 is TGTGCCAGCAGCACTTTCGGAACCGCGACAGATACGCAGTATTTT.

This clonotype was found many times. V and J are TRBV27 and TRBJ1-2, with no clear D. Trimming removed 0 bases from V and 4 bases from J, with 12 bases in between. This CDR3 has 15 amino acids. Germline values: CDR1 MNHEY, CDR2 SMNVEV (reference sequence). CDR3: CASSLSGGRLYGYTF. CDR3 in DNA: TGTGCCAGCAGTTTATCGGGAGGCCGGCTCTATGGCTACACCTTC.

J is TRBJ2-2 and V is TRBV4-3; the D gene is possibly TRBD2 (6 bases). V gave up 1 base and J gave up 6 bases, with 9 bases separating them. CDR1 is LGHNA and CDR2 is YSLEER in the germline V gene. There are 14 residues in the CDR3. Here the CDR3 reads CASSQGTGAGELFF. The CDR3 nucleotides are TGCGCCAGCAGCCAAGGGACGGGGGCCGGGGAGCTGTTTTTT.

This clonotype showed up many times. The J gene is TRBJ2-5, the V gene TRBV28; no clear D. The CDR3 is 13 amino acids. V lost 6 bases, J lost 2 bases, and 10 bases lay in between. Germline V gene data show CDR1 as MDHEN and CDR2 as SYDVKM. The CDR3 region has the DNA TGTGCCAGCAGGGGCTTTATGCAAGAGACCCAGTACTTC. It codes for CASRGFMQETQYF.

The chain has TRBV3-1 and TRBJ2-7, with 7 bases aligning to TRBD1. The CDR3 has 15 amino acids. Germline V CDR1 and CDR2: LGHDT, YNNKEL (reference sequence). V dropped 4 bases and J dropped 0; count of bases not matched to a gene: 6. CDR3 coding DNA: TGTGCCAGCAGCCGTAACAGGGGCTTCTCCTACGAGCAGTACTTC. It encodes CASSRNRGFSYEQYF.

This chain connects TRBV7-2 to TRBJ2-7; possible D gene TRBD1, 5 bases. The CDR3 spans 13 residues. Trimming took 5 bases from V and 2 from J, leaving 10 bases between them. Looked up from germline, CDR1 is SGHTA and CDR2 is FQGNSA. The CDR3 bases are TGTGCCAGCAGCCGACAGCCCACCTACGAGCAGTACTTC. Encoded protein: CASSRQPTYEQYF.